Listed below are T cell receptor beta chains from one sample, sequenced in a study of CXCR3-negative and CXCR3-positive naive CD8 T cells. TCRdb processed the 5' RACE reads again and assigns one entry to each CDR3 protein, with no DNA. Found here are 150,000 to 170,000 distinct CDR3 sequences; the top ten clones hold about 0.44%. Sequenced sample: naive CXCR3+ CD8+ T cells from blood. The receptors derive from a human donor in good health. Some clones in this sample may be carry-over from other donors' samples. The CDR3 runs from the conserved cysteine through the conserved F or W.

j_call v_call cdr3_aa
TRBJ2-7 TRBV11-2 CASSFLSGSPNEQYF
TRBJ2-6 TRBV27 CASSLMGQGAGANVLTF
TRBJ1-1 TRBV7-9 CASSLVMGADTEAFF
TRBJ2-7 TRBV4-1 CASSQEKTAPSYEQYF
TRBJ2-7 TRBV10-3 CAIKPGLNYEQYF
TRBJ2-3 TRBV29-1 CSVTYAAGGTDTQYF
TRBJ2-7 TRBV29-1 CSVEGSDGSYEQYF
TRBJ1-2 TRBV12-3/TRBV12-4 CASSFGVNYGYTF
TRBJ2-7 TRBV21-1 CASSVPRGLYRSYEQYF
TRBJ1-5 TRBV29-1 CSREDDLNSNQPQHF
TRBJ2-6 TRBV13 CASSRTGAGSGANVLTF
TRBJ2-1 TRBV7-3 CASRLGGLAGLDEQFF
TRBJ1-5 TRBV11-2 CASSLRGWEPQHF
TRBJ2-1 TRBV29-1 CSVRGGLGLGEQFF
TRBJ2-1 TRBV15 CATSGTSGGAYNEQFF
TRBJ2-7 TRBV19 CASSIRGAAEQYF
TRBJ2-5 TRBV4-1 CASSQDLGTGVQETQYF
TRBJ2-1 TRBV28 CASSAATGWGSYNEQFF
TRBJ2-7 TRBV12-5 CASGLLGLAESEQYF
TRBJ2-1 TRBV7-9 CASSPRTGGTMSQQFF
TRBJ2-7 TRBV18 CASSPPPSGGPLYEQYF
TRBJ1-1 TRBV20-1 CSARDIDRALMNTEAFF
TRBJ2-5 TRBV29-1 CSVPFQETQYF
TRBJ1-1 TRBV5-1 CASSSGPQGMNTEAFF